These 26 T cell receptor beta chains share one sample of origin, sequenced in a study of T cell changes during pregnancy in multiple sclerosis (dated by TCRdb to the late 2010s). Libraries were prepared through the immunoSEQ multiplex PCR assay. TCRdb provides this immuneACCESS table in a form limited to in-frame rearrangements. Some clones are lacking; in checked studies, under half of them reflect an unresolved V gene, and why the rest are absent is not known. In all, the sample holds tens of thousands of clones, and roughly 93% of those were seen once. The ten largest clones add up to 3.5% to 4.5% of the sample. The sequenced sample was CD8+ T cells from peripheral blood mononuclear cells, obtained in the second trimester of pregnancy. The receptors derive from a female donor with multiple sclerosis, enrolled in a pregnancy study.

The chain combines TRBV7-3 with TRBJ2-7; D is perhaps TRBD2 (6 bases). V was cut by 2 bases and J by 6 bases, with 11 bases left in between. Germline CDR1 and CDR2: SGHTA and FQGTGA. The CDR3 runs 13 residues. Here the CDR3 reads CASSLSGVSEQYF. The CDR3, as DNA: TGTGCCAGCAGCTTATCGGGGGTAAGCGAGCAGTACTTC.

The chain employs TRBV21-1 and TRBJ1-1; TRBD1 reflects the table's D call only, with no check against the DNA. TRBV21-1 is a documented pseudogene. The CDR3 spans 14 residues. The CDR3 here is CASSKPDRDTEAFF. The CDR3 region has the DNA TGTGCCAGCAGCAAACCCGACAGAGACACTGAAGCTTTCTTT.

This clone was seen just once. The rearrangement links TRBV4-3 to TRBJ2-3; D uncertain. CDR3 length: 15 residues. The germline gives CDR1 LGHNA, CDR2 YSLEER. Trimming removed 4 bases at V and 0 bases at J, with 11 bases between. DNA of the CDR3: TGCGCCAGCAGCCTTTCAATGTCCAGCACAGATACGCAGTATTTT. This translates into CASSLSMSSTDTQYF.

The J gene is TRBJ2-1, the V gene TRBV27; 11 bases line up with TRBD2. CDR1 is MNHEY and CDR2 is SMNVEV in the germline V gene (reference sequence). V trimming: 5 bases; J trimming: 4 bases; junction bases outside the gene matches: 13. There are 18 residues in the CDR3. CDR3 DNA: TGTGCCAGCAGTCAGACTAGCGGGGTAAGGCCTACATACAATGAGCAGTTCTTC. Protein: CASSQTSGVRPTYNEQFF.

The rearrangement joins TRBV4-1 to TRBJ2-4; no clear D gene. V shed 4 bases and J shed 7 bases, with 8 bases lying between them. CDR3 length: 12 amino acids. Looked up from germline, CDR1 is MGHRA and CDR2 is YSYEKL. The CDR3 coding sequence is TGCGCCAGCAGCCCTGACGGGAACATTCAGTACTTC. Translating it yields CASSPDGNIQYF.

The gene calls are TRBV27 and TRBJ2-1; D is uncertain. Germline CDR1 reads MNHEY; CDR2 reads SMNVEV (reference sequence). This CDR3 spans 18 amino acids. The ends were cut back, 4 bases at V and 0 bases at J, with 19 bases in the middle. Here the CDR3 DNA reads TGTGCCAGCAGTTCCCTGGTACCGTATAGTTCCTCCTACAATGAGCAGTTCTTC. As protein: CASSSLVPYSSSYNEQFF.

The chain links TRBV27 to TRBJ2-1; the match to TRBD2 covers 9 bases. The CDR3 sequence is 15 residues long. Per the germline V gene, CDR1 is MNHEY and CDR2 is SMNVEV (reference sequence). After removal of 1 base from V and 5 bases from J, the junction contained 3 bases not matched to a gene. As DNA, the CDR3 is TGTGCCAGCAGTTTATGGGCTAGCGGGAACAATGAGCAGTTCTTC. As protein: CASSLWASGNNEQFF.

The chain recombines TRBV7-9 with TRBJ2-1, with D perhaps matching TRBD2 (6 bases). The CDR3 loop spans 15 amino acids. Germline V gene sequence: CDR1 SEHNR, CDR2 FQNEAQ (reference sequence). Trimming stripped 1 base from V and 3 bases from J, with 10 bases between. CDR3 amino acids: CASSLGRLVYNEQFF. CDR3 DNA: TGTGCCAGCAGCTTAGGGCGACTAGTCTACAATGAGCAGTTCTTC. The complete variable domain, with remaining parts taken from reference TRBV7-9 and TRBJ2-1, reads DTGVSQNPRHKITKRGQNVTFRCDPISEHNRLYWYRQTLGQGPEFLTYFQNEAQLEKSRLLSDRFSAERPKGSFSTLEIQRTEQGDSAMYLCASSLGRLVYNEQFFGPGTRLTVL.

V and J are TRBV9 and TRBJ1-5, with 7 bases aligning to TRBD1. Losses at the gene ends were 0 bases for V and 4 bases for J; bases not matched to a gene: 1. The germline gives CDR1 SGDLS, CDR2 YYNGEE. The CDR3 spans 14 residues. Here the CDR3 DNA reads TGTGCCAGCAGCGTAGGACAGGGAAATCAGCCCCAGCATTTT. This encodes CASSVGQGNQPQHF.

The rearrangement links TRBV6-5 to TRBJ1-2, with D hard to call. CDR1 MNHEY and CDR2 SVGAGI come from the germline V gene. The length of the CDR3 is 14 residues. CDR3 amino acids: CVTAPSGSNYGYTF. Written as DNA, the CDR3 is TGTGTTACCGCGCCGTCGGGGTCTAACTATGGCTACACCTTC.

The chain links TRBV9 to TRBJ1-1; 7 nucleotides match TRBD1. Trimming cost V 5 bases and J 6 bases; bases outside gene matches: 13. Germline-derived CDR1 and CDR2 are SGDLS and YYNGEE. The CDR3 contains 15 residues. CDR3 bases: TGTGCCAGCAGACCTCAGGAGGGGGCGAGGGCTGAAGCTTTCTTT. It translates to CASRPQEGARAEAFF.

The chain employs TRBV28 and TRBJ2-1; no clear D gene. Per the germline V gene, CDR1 is MDHEN and CDR2 is SYDVKM. The CDR3 spans 12 residues. The ends were cut back, 6 bases at V and 4 bases at J, with 7 bases in the middle. The CDR3 DNA follows: TGTGCCAGCAGGACGGAGTACAATGAGCAGTTCTTC. Amino acid sequence: CASRTEYNEQFF. The whole variable domain, remainder taken from reference TRBV28 and TRBJ2-1, is DVKVTQSSRYLVKRTGEKVFLECVQDMDHENMFWYRQDPGLGLRLIYFSYDVKMKEKGDIPEGYSVSREKKERFSLILESASTNQTSMYLCASRTEYNEQFFGPGTRLTVL.

This chain uses TRBV9 with TRBJ2-2, with TRBD2 matching over 9 bases. After removal of 4 bases from V and 5 bases from J, the junction contained 18 bases not matched to a gene. This CDR3 has 19 residues. Germline assignment: CDR1 SGDLS and CDR2 YYNGEE. CDR3 nucleotides: TGTGCCAGCAGCTCTCCGGGGGTAGCGGGAGACCCGGGGACCGGGGAGCTGTTTTTT. It specifies CASSSPGVAGDPGTGELFF.

The CDR3 region has the DNA TGCGCCAGCAGCTTGCGGGGGGGCTCCTACGAGCAGTACTTC. Protein: CASSLRGGSYEQYF. The chain uses TRBV5-1 and TRBJ2-7; 8 bases align to TRBD2. V lost 1 base, J lost 0 bases, and 0 bases stayed unmatched. The CDR3 has 14 residues. Germline CDR1 and CDR2: SGHRS and YFSETQ.

V is TRBV7-2 and J is TRBJ2-1, with TRBD1 matching over 7 bases. V shed 2 bases, J shed 5 bases, and the junction held 12 bases outside the gene matches. The germline V gene encodes CDR1 SGHTA and CDR2 FQGNSA. The CDR3 length is 17 residues. In nucleotides, the CDR3 is TGTGCCAGCAGCTTAAATAAGGATGAGGGGGCCCACAATGAGCAGTTCTTC. Translated: CASSLNKDEGAHNEQFF.

The table lists this clone with a count of one. The CDR3 reads CASSIEGTKDSPLHF. In DNA, the CDR3 is TGTGCCAGTAGTATAGAGGGGACAAAGGATTCACCCCTCCACTTT. This chain connects TRBV19 to TRBJ1-6; D may be TRBD1 (6 bases). The V gene lost 0 bases and the J gene lost 8 bases, with 11 bases spanning the gap. CDR1 is LNHDA and CDR2 is SQIVND in the germline V gene (reference sequence). This CDR3 has 15 amino acids.

The V and J genes are TRBV27 and TRBJ2-7, with 12 nucleotides matching TRBD2. This CDR3 region has 14 residues. Losses at the gene ends were 5 bases for V and 4 bases for J; bases not matched to a gene: 3. Per germline, CDR1 MNHEY and CDR2 SMNVEV (reference sequence). The CDR3 region has the DNA TGTGCCAGCAGTCCCGGGACTAGCGGGTACGAGCAGTACTTC. This codes for CASSPGTSGYEQYF.

The J gene is TRBJ2-1, the V gene TRBV7-3; possible D gene TRBD1, 6 bases. V lost 6 bases, J lost 6 bases, and 9 bases lay in between. CDR3 length: 12 residues. The V gene's germline CDR1 is SGHTA and CDR2 FQGTGA. The CDR3: CASSQQGNEQFF. The CDR3 bases are TGTGCCAGCAGTCAACAGGGCAATGAGCAGTTCTTC. Supplemented by reference TRBV7-3 and TRBJ2-1, the full variable domain reads GAGVSQTPSNKVTEKGKYVELRCDPISGHTALYWYRQSLGQGPEFLIYFQGTGAADDSGLPNDRFFAVRPEGSVSTLKIQRTERGDSAVYLCASSQQGNEQFFGPGTRLTVL.

This chain uses TRBV29-1 with TRBJ2-7, with D unresolved. This CDR3 has 12 residues. Trimming took 4 bases from V and 0 from J, leaving 7 bases between them. Germline V gene data show CDR1 as SQVTM and CDR2 as ANQGSEA. The CDR3 loop is CSVGSDSYEQYF. CDR3 coding DNA: TGCAGCGTTGGGTCAGACTCCTACGAGCAGTACTTC.

The gene calls are TRBV15 and TRBJ2-3, with a weak D call TRBD1 (5 bases). Germline CDR1 and CDR2: LNHNV and YYDKDF (reference sequence). The CDR3 has 15 residues. V was trimmed by 1 base and J by 3 bases, leaving 11 bases between them. CDR3 region: CATSRVQGRTDTQYF. CDR3 DNA sequence: TGTGCCACCAGCAGAGTCCAGGGCCGAACAGATACGCAGTATTTT.

As to this clone: Germline and junction disagree at one end, which may indicate a read error. The chain joins TRBV29-1 to TRBJ2-3; D is unresolved. The germline V gene has CDR1 SQVTM and CDR2 ANQGSEA. The CDR3 runs 12 residues. The DNA of the CDR3 is TGCAGCGGTGAAATCATTTCAGATACGCAGTATTTT. Translated: CSGEIISDTQYF.

The V and J genes are TRBV27 and TRBJ2-7; possibly TRBD1 for D (5 bases). From germline, CDR1 is MNHEY and CDR2 SMNVEV (reference sequence). This CDR3 spans 15 amino acids. Trimming removed 1 base from V and 2 bases from J, with 12 bases in between. The CDR3 DNA sequence: TGTGCCAGCAGTTTATTTGCAGGGCCGCCCTACGAGCAGTACTTC. Translating it yields CASSLFAGPPYEQYF.

The chain joins TRBV7-6 to TRBJ2-3; no reliable D call. The V and J ends lost 7 bases and 4 bases respectively, with 18 bases between them. Germline CDR1 SGHVS, CDR2 FNYEAQ. The CDR3 has 15 amino acids. The CDR3, as DNA: TGTGCCAGCACCTTCCTTCTAGGTTCCCCAGATACGCAGTATTTT. This sequence encodes CASTFLLGSPDTQYF.

This chain uses TRBV14 with TRBJ2-7; 9 nucleotides agree with TRBD2. This CDR3 is built from 15 residues. The V gene end was trimmed by 0 bases and the J gene end by 3 bases; junction bases not matched to a gene: 3. Germline-derived CDR1 and CDR2 are SGHDN and FVKESK. CDR3 protein: CASSQDSGRGYEQYF. For the CDR3, the DNA is TGTGCCAGCAGCCAAGATAGCGGGAGAGGCTACGAGCAGTACTTC.

This chain uses TRBV11-2 with TRBJ1-2; D call uncertain. Looked up from germline, CDR1 is SGHAT and CDR2 is FQNNGV. The V and J ends lost 3 bases and 3 bases respectively, with 11 bases between them. CDR3 size: 14 residues. The CDR3, as DNA: TGTGCCAGCAGCTTTGGGAGGCTAGACTATGGCTACACCTTC. Its translation is CASSFGRLDYGYTF.

The gene calls are TRBV7-9 and TRBJ2-1; 8 nucleotides line up with TRBD2. The CDR3 contains 16 residues. Trimming at V came to 1 base and at J to 6 bases, leaving 8 bases not matched to a gene. Germline CDR1 and CDR2: SEHNR and FQNEAQ (reference sequence). The CDR3 DNA sequence: TGTGCCAGCAGCTTAGAAGGACTAGCCGGGGCCAATGAGCAGTTCTTC. Its translation: CASSLEGLAGANEQFF.